Many counts were recorded for the clone carrying this T cell receptor beta chain. Time point specified: patch test 1, 2 weeks after DPC sensitization. Treatment given: therapeutic diphenylcyclopropenone sensitization with weekly scalp DPC. Germline CDR1 KGHSH, CDR2 LQKENI. With 2 bases removed from V and 6 bases from J, the gap between germline ends came to 6 bases. The CDR3 runs to 12 residues. This sample is part of a study of human T cells and chemical hapten exposure. Study overall: Throughout a study of roughly 5.5 months, patients underwent weekly scalp administration of diphenylcyclopropenone doses.

TCRdb re-called the RACE reads with MiXCR, one entry per CDR3 protein. Of some 120,000 distinct CDR3 sequences in the sample, 12% were seen once. The source material was whole blood, sampled in connection with sensitization to the hapten diphenylcyclopropenone (DPC). V gene TRBV18 combines with J gene TRBJ2-3; no reliable D call. The sequence was collected from a woman between 50 and 59 years old with alopecia areata. Some clones in this sample may be carry-over from other donors' samples. The CDR3 nucleotides read TGTGCCAGCTCACCAGATAGGGATACGCAGTATTTT. Amino acid sequence: CASSPDRDTQYF.